A single sample gave rise to the 17 T cell receptor beta chains below, sequenced in a study of blood T cell repertoires in COVID-19. The assay was immunoSEQ multiplex PCR, and TCRdb's table has in-frame clones only and misses some. The data hold 200,000 or so clones, with roughly four fifths observed a single time. Material for sequencing was PBMCs or T cells enriched from blood (not recorded which). The receptors were sampled from a man aged 40-55 years who had recovered from COVID-19.

The chain links TRBV7-9 to TRBJ2-5, with TRBD1 identical over 7 bases. The CDR3 is 14 residues long. J lost 5 bases, V lost 5 bases, and 8 bases had no gene match. Germline V lookup: CDR1 SEHNR, CDR2 FQNEAQ (reference sequence). The DNA for the CDR3 is TGTGCCAGCAGCGGGCGACAGGGAATGGAGACCCAGTACTTC. This gives the protein CASSGRQGMETQYF.

The CDR3 DNA sequence: TGTGCCAGCAGTTACTCGGGACAGGGAGTCAACGAGCAGTACTTC. Protein sequence: CASSYSGQGVNEQYF. The chain couples TRBV6-5 to TRBJ2-7; 9 bases map to TRBD1. V was clipped by 0 bases and J by 5 bases; unmatched bases: 5. The CDR3 is 15 amino acids. The germline V gene has CDR1 MNHEY and CDR2 SVGAGI.

A note on this clone: The junction shows a germline mismatch at one end, possibly a read error. The CDR3 DNA reads TGTGCCAGCAGTTTGGACAGGGAGGGGACCCAGTACTTC. Its translation is CASSLDREGTQYF. V and J are TRBV5-4 and TRBJ2-5; D might be TRBD1 (8 bases). The CDR3 sequence is 13 residues long. Germline V CDR1 and CDR2: SGHNT, YYREEE (reference sequence).

V is TRBV6-5 and J is TRBJ2-7; no firm D call. CDR1 and CDR2 from the germline V gene are MNHEY and SVGAGI. Trimming stripped 4 bases from V and 0 bases from J, with 10 bases between. The CDR3 has 14 residues. CDR3 sequence: CASSFTESSYEQYF. The DNA of the CDR3 is TGTGCCAGCAGTTTCACAGAGAGCTCCTACGAGCAGTACTTC.

The chain has TRBV19 and TRBJ1-4; the D is unclear. Between the trimmed V and J ends, which lost 7 bases and 6 bases, there was a span of 15 bases. In germline, CDR1 is LNHDA, CDR2 SQIVND (reference sequence). The CDR3 covers 14 residues. The CDR3 loop is CASTPGRADEKLFF. The CDR3 DNA is TGTGCCAGTACCCCCGGCCGAGCGGATGAAAAACTGTTTTTT.

The rearrangement joins TRBV11-2 to TRBJ1-2, with TRBD1 matching over 11 bases. CDR1 is SGHAT, CDR2 FQNNGV, per germline. V trimming: 3 bases; J trimming: 4 bases; junction bases outside the gene matches: 1. This CDR3 has 14 amino acids. The CDR3 DNA reads TGTGCCAGCAGCTTCGGGACAGGGGGCTATGGCTACACCTTC. It is translated as CASSFGTGGYGYTF. The entire variable domain, with the rest obtained from reference TRBV11-2 and TRBJ1-2, is as follows: EAGVAQSPRYKIIEKRQSVAFWCNPISGHATLYWYQQILGQGPKLLIQFQNNGVVDDSQLPKDRFSAERLKGVDSTLKIQPAKLEDSAVYLCASSFGTGGYGYTFGSGTRLTVV.

This chain uses TRBV19 with TRBJ2-1; TRBD1 agrees at 7 bases. Germline V CDR1 and CDR2: LNHDA, SQIVND (reference sequence). CDR3 length equals 13 residues. V dropped 5 bases and J dropped 5; count of bases not matched to a gene: 3. The CDR3 DNA follows: TGTGCCAGTAGTTGGGACAGCCACAATGAGCAGTTCTTC. Encoded protein: CASSWDSHNEQFF.

This chain connects TRBV5-6 to TRBJ1-1; possible D gene TRBD1, 5 bases. The V end lost 0 bases, the J end lost 4 bases, and 19 bases lay between the germline ends. Germline lookup yields CDR1 SGHDT and CDR2 YYEEEE. CDR3 length equals 17 residues. The CDR3: CASSLAGGARMGTEAFF. The DNA of the CDR3 is TGTGCCAGCAGCTTGGCGGGCGGGGCACGGATGGGCACTGAAGCTTTCTTT.

V and J are TRBV6-2 or TRBV6-3 and TRBJ1-1, with TRBD1 identical over 7 bases. CDR3 length: 14 residues. The germline CDR1 and CDR2 sequences are MNHEY and SVGEGT. V gave up 2 bases and J gave up 4 bases; unmatched junction bases: 4. The CDR3 here is CASSYRGRGTEAFF. The CDR3 bases are TGTGCCAGCAGTTACAGGGGGCGCGGCACTGAAGCTTTCTTT.

The gene calls are TRBV4-1 and TRBJ2-5; 7 bases fit TRBD1. Trimming took 4 bases from V and 1 from J; bases not matched to a gene: 6. Germline V CDR1 and CDR2: MGHRA, YSYEKL. The CDR3 contains 15 residues. CDR3 nucleotide sequence: TGCGCCAGCAGCCCCTGGGGGACAGTCCAAGAGACCCAGTACTTC. It specifies CASSPWGTVQETQYF.

The V gene is TRBV7-9, the J gene TRBJ2-5; tentatively, D is TRBD2 (5 bases). The CDR3 has 14 residues. Germline V gene sequence: CDR1 SEHNR, CDR2 FQNEAQ (reference sequence). Trimming took off 1 base at V and 4 bases at J, with 10 bases between the two ends. For the CDR3, the DNA is TGTGCCAGCAGCTTAGAGTCCCGGGGAGAGACCCAGTACTTC. This gives the protein CASSLESRGETQYF.

The chain is built from TRBV7-2 and TRBJ1-2, with D tentatively TRBD1 (6 bases). The V end was cut by 7 bases, the J end by 5 bases, with 23 bases between. Germline-derived CDR1 and CDR2 are SGHTA and FQGNSA. The CDR3 contains 16 residues. The CDR3 DNA reads TGTGCCAGCAACCCCGAATGGAACAGGGTGGGGTATGGCTACACCTTC. The encoded protein is CASNPEWNRVGYGYTF.

The V gene is TRBV19, the J gene TRBJ1-2; 7 bases fit TRBD1. Germline V gene lookup returns CDR1 LNHDA and CDR2 SQIVND (reference sequence). The CDR3 covers 13 residues. V gave up 2 bases and J gave up 12 bases; unmatched junction bases: 9. DNA for the CDR3: TGTGCCAGTAGTATAACCGGACAGGAGGCCCACACCTTC. Translation gives CASSITGQEAHTF. The variable domain in full, completed from reference TRBV19 and TRBJ1-2, reads DGGITQSPKYLFRKEGQNVTLSCEQNLNHDAMYWYRQDPGQGLRLIYYSQIVNDFQKGDIAEGYSVSREKKESFPLTVTSAQKNPTAFYLCASSITGQEAHTFGSGTRLTVV.

The rearrangement links TRBV7-2 to TRBJ1-4, with D hard to call. Trimming removed 5 bases from V and 7 bases from J, with 14 bases in between. Germline CDR1 reads SGHTA; CDR2 reads FQGNSA. The CDR3 covers 14 residues. The CDR3 is CASSPSELGEKLFF. In DNA form, the CDR3 reads TGTGCCAGCAGCCCGAGCGAATTGGGTGAAAAACTGTTTTTT.

The chain carries TRBV7-9 and TRBJ1-3; 7 positions match TRBD1. Germline assignment: CDR1 SEHNR and CDR2 FQNEAQ (reference sequence). This CDR3 comprises 15 residues. Trimming took 5 bases from V and 2 from J; bases not matched to a gene: 6. The CDR3 DNA sequence: TGTGCCAGCAGCCCCGGGACAGCCACTGGAAACACCATATATTTT. Its translation: CASSPGTATGNTIYF.

The gene calls are TRBV2 and TRBJ2-7; 11 nucleotides match TRBD1. V shed 8 bases and J 5 bases; nucleotides not matched to a gene: 14. The CDR3 length is 16 residues. Per the germline V gene, CDR1 is SNHLY and CDR2 is FYNNEI. The CDR3 DNA reads TGTGCCAGCCCTAAAAGGGTCGGACAGGGGGCTAACGAGCAGTACTTC. This sequence encodes CASPKRVGQGANEQYF.

The chain joins TRBV6-5 to TRBJ1-1; maybe TRBD1 (6 bases). There are 13 residues in the CDR3. The germline V and J ends were trimmed by 7 bases and 1 base, with 10 bases remaining between them. Germline V gives CDR1 MNHEY, CDR2 SVGAGI. The CDR3 DNA follows: TGTGCCAGCACATGGGGGCGGAACACTGAAGCTTTCTTT. This codes for CASTWGRNTEAFF.